Listed below are T cell receptor beta chains from one sample, sequenced in a study of blood T cells in healthy people across ages. TCRdb itself ran the 5' RACE reads through MiXCR, one entry per CDR3 protein. This table has about 1.1 million distinct CDR3 sequences, approximately 38% appearing once. Sample: blood. These receptors were collected from a man younger than 35 in good health. The CDR3 runs from the conserved cysteine through the conserved F or W. Fields, in order: CDR3 protein, CDR3 DNA, clone size, J gene, CDR3 length, D gene, V gene. The D gene is left open where the match is weak. Size is stated for part of the rows, as once, few or many counts, or as a class when the clone is expanded.

CDR3: CSVLSGGELFF
DNA: TGCAGCGTCCTTTCGGGGGGCGAATTGTTCTTC
size: -
J: TRBJ2-1
length: 11
D: -
V: TRBV29-1

CDR3: CASSALDTIAAEAFF
DNA: TGTGCCAGCAGCGCACTGGACACCATTGCCGCTGAAGCTTTCTTT
size: -
J: TRBJ1-1
length: 15
D: -
V: TRBV28

CDR3: CASSFPITSTGRVYNEQFF
DNA: TGTGCCAGCAGCTTCCCCATAACCTCGACAGGGCGAGTTTACAATGAGCAGTTCTTC
size: many
J: TRBJ2-1
length: 19
D: TRBD1
V: TRBV7-9

CDR3: CASSQDLGRTGELFF
DNA: TGCGCCAGCAGCCAAGATCTGGGCCGTACCGGGGAGCTGTTTTTT
size: -
J: TRBJ2-2
length: 15
D: -
V: TRBV4-3

CDR3: CAVRVDSGVTEAFF
DNA: TGTGCCGTTCGAGTTGACAGCGGGGTCACTGAAGCTTTCTTT
size: -
J: TRBJ1-1
length: 14
D: -
V: TRBV7-9

CDR3: CASTSRGSGTDTQYF
DNA: TGTGCCAGCACCTCCCGGGGCAGTGGCACAGATACGCAGTATTTT
size: few
J: TRBJ2-3
length: 15
D: -
V: TRBV12-3/TRBV12-4

CDR3: CASTLTGRYTF
DNA: TGTGCCAGCACCCTAACGGGAAGATACACCTTC
size: -
J: TRBJ1-2
length: 11
D: -
V: TRBV7-2

CDR3: CASSVGTGGIEQYF
DNA: TGTGCCAGCAGCGTCGGGACAGGGGGCATTGAGCAGTACTTC
size: few
J: TRBJ2-7
length: 14
D: TRBD1
V: TRBV9

CDR3: CASSEGLAGNQNGQFF
DNA: TGTGCCAGCAGTGAGGGACTAGCGGGGAATCAGAATGGGCAGTTCTTC
size: once
J: TRBJ2-1
length: 16
D: TRBD2
V: TRBV2

CDR3: CASSQEPSGSYNEQFF
DNA: TGTGCCAGCAGCCAAGAGCCTAGCGGCTCCTACAATGAGCAGTTCTTC
size: few
J: TRBJ2-1
length: 16
D: TRBD2
V: TRBV4-2

CDR3: CASRPTSNQPQHF
DNA: TGTGCCAGCAGGCCGACGAGCAATCAGCCCCAGCATTTT
size: few
J: TRBJ1-5
length: 13
D: -
V: TRBV6-6

CDR3: CASSFNADHQETQYF
DNA: TGCGCCAGCAGCTTTAACGCAGACCACCAAGAGACCCAGTACTTC
size: few
J: TRBJ2-5
length: 15
D: -
V: TRBV5-1

CDR3: CASSLRGPLIGEKLFF
DNA: TGTGCCAGCAGCCTGCGGGGACCATTAATAGGTGAAAAACTGTTTTTT
size: few
J: TRBJ1-4
length: 16
D: -
V: TRBV2

CDR3: CASSLNRASPLHF
DNA: TGTGCCAGCAGTTTGAATCGGGCCTCACCCCTCCACTTT
size: -
J: TRBJ1-6
length: 13
D: -
V: TRBV7-2

CDR3: CASSQEAGWTSGVLSTDTQYF
DNA: TGCGCCAGCAGCCAAGAGGCGGGGTGGACTAGCGGGGTACTTAGCACAGATACGCAGTATTTT
size: -
J: TRBJ2-3
length: 21
D: TRBD2
V: TRBV4-3

CDR3: CASKQGSYGYTF
DNA: TGTGCCAGCAAACAGGGGTCTTATGGCTACACCTTC
size: few
J: TRBJ1-2
length: 12
D: TRBD1
V: TRBV6-1

CDR3: CSVSPGLGGDEQFF
DNA: TGCAGTGTTTCCCCGGGACTAGGGGGCGATGAGCAGTTCTTC
size: once
J: TRBJ2-1
length: 14
D: -
V: TRBV20-1

CDR3: CASSVGAVFTRGAFF
DNA: TGTGCCAGCAGCGTAGGGGCGGTTTTCACAAGGGGAGCTTTCTTT
size: few
J: TRBJ1-1
length: 15
D: -
V: TRBV9

CDR3: CASSPQDRGVRGYTF
DNA: TGTGCCAGCAGTCCGCAGGACAGGGGGGTTCGGGGCTACACCTTC
size: -
J: TRBJ1-2
length: 15
D: TRBD1
V: TRBV12-3/TRBV12-4

CDR3: CASSRMRGEGTDTQYF
DNA: TGTGCCAGCAGCCGAATGCGGGGAGAGGGCACAGATACGCAGTATTTT
size: few
J: TRBJ2-3
length: 16
D: -
V: TRBV14

CDR3: CASSYEGLQSRANVLTF
DNA: TGTGCCAGCAGTTACGAAGGTCTTCAGTCTAGGGCCAACGTCCTGACTTTC
size: -
J: TRBJ2-6
length: 17
D: -
V: TRBV6-5

CDR3: CASSVHRGSLNTEAFF
DNA: TGTGCCAGCAGTGTTCACAGGGGGTCGTTGAACACTGAAGCTTTCTTT
size: -
J: TRBJ1-1
length: 16
D: TRBD1
V: TRBV12-3/TRBV12-4

CDR3: CASRVTETSAYNEQYF
DNA: TGTGCCAGCAGGGTAACCGAGACTAGCGCCTACAATGAGCAGTACTTC
size: few
J: TRBJ2-7
length: 16
D: TRBD2
V: TRBV6-6

CDR3: CASTSAGNTEAFF
DNA: TGTGCCAGCACGTCGGCCGGGAACACTGAAGCTTTCTTT
size: -
J: TRBJ1-1
length: 13
D: -
V: TRBV12-3/TRBV12-4

CDR3: CSARLGGGYTF
DNA: TGCAGTGCTAGACTCGGAGGTGGCTACACCTTC
size: few
J: TRBJ1-2
length: 11
D: -
V: TRBV20-1

CDR3: CASSSPGQDINEQFF
DNA: TGTGCCAGCAGCTCGCCGGGACAGGATATTAATGAGCAGTTCTTC
size: few
J: TRBJ2-1
length: 15
D: TRBD1
V: TRBV5-4

CDR3: CASSLAAYEQYF
DNA: TGTGCCAGCAGTTTAGCAGCCTACGAGCAGTACTTC
size: -
J: TRBJ2-7
length: 12
D: -
V: TRBV12-3/TRBV12-4

CDR3: CASSSPNRDREGYGYTF
DNA: TGTGCCAGCAGCTCTCCAAACCGGGACAGGGAAGGCTATGGCTACACCTTC
size: -
J: TRBJ1-2
length: 17
D: TRBD1
V: TRBV7-9

CDR3: CASSSGTIQPPYNEQFF
DNA: TGTGCCAGCAGCTCCGGGACTATCCAGCCCCCCTACAATGAGCAGTTCTTC
size: -
J: TRBJ2-1
length: 17
D: TRBD2
V: TRBV7-2

CDR3: CASSFRDSGGYYNEQYF
DNA: TGTGCCAGCAGTTTTCGTGATAGCGGGGGTTACTACAATGAGCAGTACTTC
size: -
J: TRBJ2-7
length: 17
D: TRBD2
V: TRBV12-3/TRBV12-4

CDR3: CASSLAGGQTYNEQFF
DNA: TGTGCCAGCAGCTTAGCAGGGGGCCAGACCTACAATGAGCAGTTCTTC
size: -
J: TRBJ2-1
length: 16
D: TRBD1
V: TRBV7-6

CDR3: CASSLGPQADTQYF
DNA: TGTGCCAGCAGCTTGGGCCCTCAGGCAGATACGCAGTATTTT
size: -
J: TRBJ2-3
length: 14
D: -
V: TRBV7-9

CDR3: CASSLGRGHRNVEQFF
DNA: TGTGCCAGCAGCTTAGGAAGGGGACATCGTAATGTAGAGCAGTTCTTC
size: -
J: TRBJ2-1
length: 16
D: -
V: TRBV7-2

CDR3: CASSQYQGTEAFF
DNA: TGTGCCAGCAGCCAATACCAGGGGACTGAAGCTTTCTTT
size: -
J: TRBJ1-1
length: 13
D: -
V: TRBV3-1

CDR3: CASSLGQFEAFF
DNA: TGTGCCAGCAGCCTGGGACAGTTTGAAGCTTTCTTT
size: -
J: TRBJ1-1
length: 12
D: TRBD1
V: TRBV12-3/TRBV12-4

CDR3: CASILPGLSSYTF
DNA: TGTGCCAGCATCCTCCCGGGGCTTAGTAGCTACACCTTC
size: few
J: TRBJ1-2
length: 13
D: -
V: TRBV28

CDR3: CSAREPGGRRGVYGYTF
DNA: TGCAGTGCTAGAGAGCCCGGAGGTAGACGAGGGGTCTATGGCTACACCTTC
size: -
J: TRBJ1-2
length: 17
D: -
V: TRBV20-1

CDR3: CASREEGVYTF
DNA: TGTGCCAGCAGAGAAGAAGGGGTCTACACCTTC
size: -
J: TRBJ1-2
length: 11
D: -
V: TRBV5-4

CDR3: CASSTRTAHHSSTDTQYF
DNA: TGTGCCAGCAGCACCCGGACGGCCCATCATTCTAGCACAGATACGCAGTATTTT
size: few
J: TRBJ2-3
length: 18
D: -
V: TRBV7-9

CDR3: CSVDSSKTQYF
DNA: TGCAGCGTTGATTCTAGCAAAACGCAGTATTTT
size: few
J: TRBJ2-3
length: 11
D: -
V: TRBV29-1

CDR3: CASGSDGNLGDEQFF
DNA: TGTGCCAGTGGATCGGACGGGAATCTTGGCGATGAGCAGTTCTTC
size: few
J: TRBJ2-1
length: 15
D: -
V: TRBV19